These 13 T cell receptor beta chains were all obtained from the same sample, sequenced in a study of glioma-infiltrating T cells after dendritic cell vaccination. Sequencing used immunoSEQ multiplex PCR; TCRdb keeps in-frame clones, though not all of them. The top ten clones hold about 12% of a sample with more than 95,000 clones, roughly 76% of them seen once. This sample comprised blood, obtained before dendritic cell vaccination. The receptors stem from a human donor with glioblastoma.

This clone was counted only a few times. The V gene is TRBV6-1, the J gene TRBJ1-1, with 8 bases matching TRBD1. Trimming took 8 bases from V and 5 from J; bases not matched to a gene: 13. The CDR3 consists of 15 residues. Germline CDR1 MNHNS, CDR2 SASEGT. The CDR3 protein is CASSRPGQGGTEAFF. The CDR3, as DNA: TGTGCCAGCTCTCGCCCCGGACAGGGAGGTACTGAAGCTTTCTTT.

The gene calls are TRBV5-1 and TRBJ1-6; 8 bases line up with TRBD1. CDR3 length: 15 amino acids. The V segment lost 5 bases and the J segment 7 bases; nucleotides outside the gene matches: 8. Germline assignment: CDR1 SGHRS and CDR2 YFSETQ. The CDR3, as DNA: TGCGCCAGCAGTCCTTTTACAGGGGGGAATTCACCCCTCCACTTT. The encoded protein is CASSPFTGGNSPLHF.

This clone was seen a few times. The chain uses TRBV21-1 and TRBJ1-5; the D call of TRBD1 is as the table states it, not checked on the DNA. TRBV21-1 is assigned pseudogene status. The length of the CDR3 is 15 residues. DNA for the CDR3: TGTGCCAGCACCTTTGGGACAGGACTCAATCAGCCCCAGCATTTT. The encoded protein is CASTFGTGLNQPQHF.

This clone was seen more than once but under ten times. The chain links TRBV4-2 to TRBJ2-7; 9 bases are a match to TRBD1. Germline-derived CDR1 and CDR2 are LGHNA and YNFKEQ. The CDR3 spans 15 residues. V lost 4 bases and J lost 2; bases outside the gene matches: 6. CDR3 in DNA: TGTGCCAGCAGCCGAGGGACAGGGCCCGCCTACGAGCAGTACTTC. This codes for CASSRGTGPAYEQYF.

This rearrangement joins TRBV30 to TRBJ2-4, with TRBD1 matching over 7 bases. In germline, CDR1 is GTSNPN, CDR2 SVGIG (reference sequence). The length of the CDR3 is 14 residues. V trimming: 4 bases; J trimming: 8 bases; junction bases outside the gene matches: 11. Here the CDR3 DNA reads TGTGCCTGGACCCGTTCCGGGACAGAGGACATTCAGTACTTC. This gives the protein CAWTRSGTEDIQYF.

This clone was observed many times. Here the CDR3 reads CASSSSSGGRNNEQFF. The DNA for the CDR3 is TGTGCCAGCAGCTCTTCTAGCGGGGGACGAAACAATGAGCAGTTCTTC. This chain connects TRBV13 to TRBJ2-1; 10 bases fit TRBD2. V trimming: 4 bases; J trimming: 5 bases; junction bases outside the gene matches: 8. This CDR3 contains 16 residues. Germline V gene lookup returns CDR1 PRHDT and CDR2 FYEKMQ (reference sequence).

This chain joins TRBV19 and TRBJ2-6; a possible D gene is TRBD1 (6 bases). Germline V lookup: CDR1 LNHDA, CDR2 SQIVND (reference sequence). V was pared by 9 bases and J by 2 bases, with 14 bases between. This CDR3 comprises 15 residues. The CDR3 spells CASHKGVAGANVLTF. DNA for the CDR3: TGTGCCAGCCATAAGGGGGTAGCTGGGGCCAACGTCCTGACTTTC. The full variable domain, rest sourced from reference TRBV19 and TRBJ2-6, is DGGITQSPKYLFRKEGQNVTLSCEQNLNHDAMYWYRQDPGQGLRLIYYSQIVNDFQKGDIAEGYSVSREKKESFPLTVTSAQKNPTAFYLCASHKGVAGANVLTFGAGSRLTVL.

The J gene is TRBJ2-2, the V gene TRBV10-3; 13 bases are shared with TRBD2. Germline values: CDR1 ENHRY, CDR2 SYGVKD. The CDR3 spans 18 residues. The V segment lost 3 bases and the J segment 2 bases; nucleotides outside the gene matches: 6. The CDR3 here is CAISDGGLAGINTGELFF. The DNA of the CDR3 is TGTGCCATCAGTGATGGGGGACTAGCGGGGATCAACACCGGGGAGCTGTTTTTT.

The chain employs TRBV30 and TRBJ2-1; TRBD1 matches at 8 bases. From germline, CDR1 is GTSNPN and CDR2 SVGIG (reference sequence). Losses at the gene ends were 3 bases for V and 5 bases for J; bases not matched to a gene: 6. This CDR3 is built from 14 residues. The DNA of the CDR3 is TGTGCCTGGAGGCCGGGACAGGCACACAATGAGCAGTTCTTC. This gives the protein CAWRPGQAHNEQFF.

The V and J genes are TRBV7-2 and TRBJ1-2, with D perhaps matching TRBD1 (6 bases). V shed 5 bases and J shed 8 bases, with 15 bases lying between them. The CDR3 consists of 13 residues. The germline gives CDR1 SGHTA, CDR2 FQGNSA. The CDR3 nucleotides are TGTGCCAGCAGCCTCTGGGGGGGCGGGGGCTACACCTTC. Protein sequence: CASSLWGGGGYTF. The entire variable domain, with the rest obtained from reference TRBV7-2 and TRBJ1-2, is as follows: GAGVSQSPSNKVTEKGKDVELRCDPISGHTALYWYRQSLGQGLEFLIYFQGNSAPDKSGLPSDRFSAERTGGSVSTLTIQRTQQEDSAVYLCASSLWGGGGYTFGSGTRLTVV.

The CDR3 here is CASSILGDYGYTF. In DNA, the CDR3 is TGTGCCAGTAGTATACTAGGGGACTATGGCTACACCTTC. V usage is TRBV19 and J usage is TRBJ1-2; a weak D match, TRBD1 (5 bases). In germline, CDR1 is LNHDA, CDR2 SQIVND (reference sequence). Trimming removed 2 bases at V and 3 bases at J, with 7 bases between. This CDR3 is built from 13 residues.

On this clone: The sample has other DNA sequences that encode this CDR3 too. The CDR3 region is CASSFTGNNSPLHF. The CDR3 DNA sequence: TGTGCCAGCAGCTTTACAGGGAATAATTCACCCCTCCACTTT. V and J are TRBV7-6 and TRBJ1-6; possibly TRBD1 for D (6 bases). V was cut by 3 bases and J by 5 bases, with 8 bases left in between. The CDR3 runs 14 residues. The germline V gene encodes CDR1 SGHVS and CDR2 FNYEAQ.

The V call is TRBV5-1, the J call TRBJ2-5; 8 bases fit TRBD2. The CDR3 spans 16 residues. V dropped 0 bases and J dropped 2; count of bases not matched to a gene: 6. The V gene's germline CDR1 is SGHRS and CDR2 YFSETQ. The CDR3 region has the DNA TGCGCCAGCAGCTTGGAGCGGCTAGCGGGTCAAGAGACCCAGTACTTC. It translates to CASSLERLAGQETQYF.